This T cell receptor (beta chain) was found in a study of identical twins. Trimming removed 2 bases from V and 0 bases from J, with 8 bases in between. CDR1 MNHEY and CDR2 SMNVEV come from the germline V gene (reference sequence). The length of the CDR3 is 14 residues. TCRdb re-called the 5' RACE reads through MiXCR, storing one row per CDR3 protein. Of 1.5 million to 2 million distinct CDR3 sequences listed, under 35% are singletons. The sequence was obtained from a newborn girl in good health. Sequencing input: cord blood. The rearrangement links TRBV27 to TRBJ2-7, with D unclear. This CDR3 reads CASSLNGFSYEQYF. In DNA form, the CDR3 reads TGTGCCAGCAGTTTAAATGGGTTCTCCTACGAGCAGTACTTC.